This T cell receptor (beta chain) was found in a study of vaccination effects on CD4 cells after COVID-19. Study-level background: Convalescent patients (n = two) were sampled 16 days and one week prevaccination.

Culture lasted 10 days before CD4+ T cell isolation. Days 3 and 7 saw half the medium replaced with IL-2 medium. Profiled with immunoSEQ multiplex PCR; TCRdb holds only in-frame clones, not every one. The table shows 40,000 to 60,000 clones, with roughly 72% occurring only once. From germline, CDR1 is SNHLY and CDR2 FYNNEI. This CDR3 spans 14 amino acids. V gave up 5 bases and J gave up 10 bases, with 15 bases separating them. This clone was detected only a few times. The antigen remains unidentified. The chain couples TRBV2 to TRBJ1-6, with a tentative D call TRBD1 (6 bases). The sequencing here drew on CD4+ T cells from PBMCs cultured without peptide, taken before COVID-19 vaccination. The TCR comes from a human donor who had a prior SARS-CoV-2 infection. CDR3 nucleotide sequence: TGTGCCAGCAGTTTACAGGGTATGGGGTCACCCCTCCACTTT. Residues: CASSLQGMGSPLHF. Full variable domain (remainder filled in from reference TRBV2 and TRBJ1-6): EPEVTQTPSHQVTQMGQEVILRCVPISNHLYFYWYRQILGQKVEFLVSFYNNEISEKSEIFDDQFSVERPDGSNFTLKIRSTKLEDSAMYFCASSLQGMGSPLHFGNGTRLTVT.